This T cell receptor (beta chain) was sequenced in a study of blood T cell repertoires in COVID-19. Study background: Italy, Spain and the United States were the sources of the convalescent and acute COVID-19 samples.

This CDR3 is 16 amino acids long. Germline trimming cut 4 bases from V and 1 base from J; bases unmatched to any gene: 8. CDR1 is SGHTA and CDR2 is FQGNSA in the germline V gene. Here immunoSEQ multiplex PCR was the method, and the copy in TCRdb shows in-frame clones only, minus some. The sample carries 150,000 to 200,000 clones, roughly 90% recorded once. Sequenced input: peripheral blood. The source is a man in his fifties or sixties with acute or convalescent COVID-19. The chain carries TRBV7-2 and TRBJ2-3; 7 positions match TRBD1. The CDR3: CASSSMNRGGTDTQYF. The CDR3 nucleotides are TGTGCCAGCAGCTCAATGAACAGGGGAGGCACAGATACGCAGTATTTT.